The 3 T cell receptor beta chains below all came from one sample that was sequenced in a study of T cell responses to AZD1222 COVID-19 vaccine. Libraries were prepared by immunoSEQ multiplex PCR; TCRdb keeps only in-frame clonotypes and omits some of them. The table for this sample gives about 140,000 clones. Sequencing was done on a sample of peripheral blood. The receptor set was obtained from an adult in good health.

This sequence joins TRBV11-1 and TRBJ1-1, with D possibly TRBD1 on 5 matching bases. The V and J ends lost 1 base and 10 bases respectively, with 13 bases between them. Germline assignment: CDR1 SGHAT and CDR2 FQDESV (reference sequence). This CDR3 has 13 residues. For the CDR3, the DNA is TGTGCCAGCAGCTTAGGCCCCGCTGGGGCAGCTTTCTTT. Translation: CASSLGPAGAAFF.

The chain is built from TRBV28 and TRBJ2-5; 7 nucleotides agree with TRBD1. This CDR3 comprises 16 residues. Germline trimming cut 6 bases from V and 2 bases from J; bases unmatched to any gene: 12. CDR1 MDHEN and CDR2 SYDVKM come from the germline V gene. This chain's CDR3 is CASSSSSLQGQETQYF. CDR3 nucleotides: TGTGCCAGCAGCTCTTCCTCTTTACAGGGGCAAGAGACCCAGTACTTC.

Here the CDR3 DNA reads TGCGCCAGCAGCCAAGATGGGGGTTATGCTGAAGCTTTCTTT. Its protein product is CASSQDGGYAEAFF. The J gene is TRBJ1-1, the V gene TRBV4-3, with D possibly matching TRBD1 (5 bases). Germline CDR1 is LGHNA and CDR2 is YSLEER. This CDR3 has 14 residues. V gave up 0 bases and J gave up 6 bases, with 11 bases separating them.